Below, 2 T cell receptor beta chains from the same sample are listed, as sequenced in a study of blood T cell repertoires in COVID-19. The assay was immunoSEQ multiplex PCR, and TCRdb's table has in-frame clones only and misses some. This table has approximately 170,000 clones, roughly nine tenths appearing once. Sequencing used peripheral blood. These receptors all come from a man between 18 and 29 years old who had recovered from COVID-19.

The J gene is TRBJ1-4, the V gene TRBV7-8; TRBD1 aligns across 7 bases. Germline assignment: CDR1 SGHVS and CDR2 FQNEAQ. The CDR3 is 15 residues long. Trimming at V came to 5 bases and at J to 3 bases, leaving 6 bases not matched to a gene. CDR3 coding DNA: TGTGCCAGCAGCCATGACAGGGCTCCTAATGAAAAACTGTTTTTT. The encoded protein is CASSHDRAPNEKLFF.

V is TRBV7-9 and J is TRBJ1-1; the match to TRBD1 covers 8 bases. V was clipped by 3 bases and J by 5 bases; unmatched bases: 5. Germline V gene lookup returns CDR1 SEHNR and CDR2 FQNEAQ (reference sequence). CDR3 length: 14 amino acids. The CDR3 nucleotides are TGTGCCAGCAGCTTCAGGGGGCAGGGGACTGAAGCTTTCTTT. Amino acids: CASSFRGQGTEAFF.